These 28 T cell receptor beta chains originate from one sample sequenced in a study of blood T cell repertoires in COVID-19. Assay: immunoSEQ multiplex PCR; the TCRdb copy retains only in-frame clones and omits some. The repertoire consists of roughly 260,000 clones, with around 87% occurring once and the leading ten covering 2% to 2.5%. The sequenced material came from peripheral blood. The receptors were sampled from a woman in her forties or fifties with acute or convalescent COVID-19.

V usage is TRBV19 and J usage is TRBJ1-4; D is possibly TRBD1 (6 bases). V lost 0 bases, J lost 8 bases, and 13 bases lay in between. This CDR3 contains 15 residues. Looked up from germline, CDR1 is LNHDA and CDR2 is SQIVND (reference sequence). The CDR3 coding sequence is TGTGCCAGTAGTATAGATCCCGGCACAGGGGAAAAACTGTTTTTT. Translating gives CASSIDPGTGEKLFF.

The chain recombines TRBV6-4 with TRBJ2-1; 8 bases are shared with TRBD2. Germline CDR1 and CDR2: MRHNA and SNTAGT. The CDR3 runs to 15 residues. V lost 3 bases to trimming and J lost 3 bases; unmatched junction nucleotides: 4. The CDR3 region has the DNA TGTGCCAGCAGTGAAACTAGCGGCTTCTACAATGAGCAGTTCTTC. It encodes CASSETSGFYNEQFF.

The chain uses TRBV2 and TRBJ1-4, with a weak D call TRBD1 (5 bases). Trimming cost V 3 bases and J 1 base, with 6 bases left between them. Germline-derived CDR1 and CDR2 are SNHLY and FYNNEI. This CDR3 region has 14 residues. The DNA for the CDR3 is TGTGCCAGCAGTGACCAGGGAACTAATGAAAAACTGTTTTTT. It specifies CASSDQGTNEKLFF.

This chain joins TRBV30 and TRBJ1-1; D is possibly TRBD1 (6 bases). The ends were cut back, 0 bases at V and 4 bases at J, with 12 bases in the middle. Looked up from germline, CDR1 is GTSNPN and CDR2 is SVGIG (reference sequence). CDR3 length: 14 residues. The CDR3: CAWSVGGLGTEAFF. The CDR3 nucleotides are TGTGCCTGGAGTGTTGGGGGCCTGGGCACTGAAGCTTTCTTT.

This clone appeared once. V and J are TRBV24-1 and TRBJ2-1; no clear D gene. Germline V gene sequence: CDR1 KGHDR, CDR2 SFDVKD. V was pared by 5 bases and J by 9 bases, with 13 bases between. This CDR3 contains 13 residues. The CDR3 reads CATSVEVVGEQFF. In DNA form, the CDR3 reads TGTGCCACCAGTGTAGAGGTCGTCGGTGAGCAGTTCTTC.

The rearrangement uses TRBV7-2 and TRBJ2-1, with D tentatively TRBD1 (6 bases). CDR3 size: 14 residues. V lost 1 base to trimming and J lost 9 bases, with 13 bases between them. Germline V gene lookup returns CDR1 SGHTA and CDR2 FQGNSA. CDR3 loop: CASSLGQGLGEQFF. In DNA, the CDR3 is TGTGCCAGCAGCTTAGGTCAGGGGTTGGGTGAGCAGTTCTTC.

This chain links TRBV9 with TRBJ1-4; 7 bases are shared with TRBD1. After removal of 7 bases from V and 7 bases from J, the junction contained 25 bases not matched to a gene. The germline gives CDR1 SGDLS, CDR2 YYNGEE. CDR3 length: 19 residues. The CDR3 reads CASDISFVGRGKVGEKLFF. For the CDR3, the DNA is TGTGCCAGCGACATTAGTTTTGTCGGCAGGGGGAAGGTAGGTGAAAAACTGTTTTTT. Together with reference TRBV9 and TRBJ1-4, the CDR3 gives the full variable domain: DSGVTQTPKHLITATGQRVTLRCSPRSGDLSVYWYQQSLDQGLQFLIQYYNGEERAKGNILERFSAQQFPDLHSELNLSSLELGDSALYFCASDISFVGRGKVGEKLFFGSGTQLSVL.

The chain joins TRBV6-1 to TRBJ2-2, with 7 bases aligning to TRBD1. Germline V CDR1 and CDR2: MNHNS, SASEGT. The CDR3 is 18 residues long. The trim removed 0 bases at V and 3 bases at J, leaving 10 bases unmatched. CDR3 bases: TGTGCCAGCAGTGAAGCCCCTCTAGGGGGCCATTACACCGGGGAGCTGTTTTTT. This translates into CASSEAPLGGHYTGELFF.

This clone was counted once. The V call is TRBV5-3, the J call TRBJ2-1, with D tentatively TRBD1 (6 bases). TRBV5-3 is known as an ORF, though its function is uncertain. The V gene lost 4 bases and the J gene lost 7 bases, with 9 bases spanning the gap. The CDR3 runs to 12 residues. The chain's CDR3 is CARSEDRNEQFF. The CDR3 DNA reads TGTGCCAGAAGCGAGGACAGAAATGAGCAGTTCTTC.

In DNA form, the CDR3 reads TGCGCCAGCAGCTTTGACAGAAACTATGGCTACACCTTC. Residues: CASSFDRNYGYTF. The chain joins TRBV5-1 to TRBJ1-2, with TRBD1 as a possible D gene (5 bases). Trimming stripped 2 bases from V and 2 bases from J, with 7 bases between. Germline assignment: CDR1 SGHRS and CDR2 YFSETQ. This CDR3 has 13 amino acids.

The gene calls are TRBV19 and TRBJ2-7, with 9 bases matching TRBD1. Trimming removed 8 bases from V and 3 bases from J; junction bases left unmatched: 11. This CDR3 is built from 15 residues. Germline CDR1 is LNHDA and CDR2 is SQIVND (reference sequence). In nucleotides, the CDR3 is TGTGCCAGTCAAGTTAGCCCGGGACAGGGCTACGAGCAGTACTTC. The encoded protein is CASQVSPGQGYEQYF.

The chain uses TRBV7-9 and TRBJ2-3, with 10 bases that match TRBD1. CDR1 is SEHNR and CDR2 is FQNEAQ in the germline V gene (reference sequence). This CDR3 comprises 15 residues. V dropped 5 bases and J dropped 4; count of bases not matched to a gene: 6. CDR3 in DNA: TGTGCCAGCAGCGACCGGGACAGGGGACCAGATACGCAGTATTTT. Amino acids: CASSDRDRGPDTQYF.

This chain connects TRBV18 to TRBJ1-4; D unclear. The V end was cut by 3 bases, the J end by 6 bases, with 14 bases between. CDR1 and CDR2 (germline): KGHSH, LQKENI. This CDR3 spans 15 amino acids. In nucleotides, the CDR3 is TGTGCCAGCTCACCTCAGATCGCCCAGGATGAAAAACTGTTTTTT. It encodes CASSPQIAQDEKLFF.

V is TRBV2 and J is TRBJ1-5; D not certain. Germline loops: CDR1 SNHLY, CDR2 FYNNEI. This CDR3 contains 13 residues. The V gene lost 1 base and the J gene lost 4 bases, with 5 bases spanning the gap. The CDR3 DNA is TGTGCCAGCAGTGAAGGGCGGAATCAGCCCCAGCATTTT. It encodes CASSEGRNQPQHF.

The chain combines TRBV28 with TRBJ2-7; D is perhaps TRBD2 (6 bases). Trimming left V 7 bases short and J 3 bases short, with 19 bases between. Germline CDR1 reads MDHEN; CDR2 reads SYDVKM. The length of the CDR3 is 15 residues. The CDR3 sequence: CASTPYGGPHYEQYF. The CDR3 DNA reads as TGTGCCAGCACTCCTTATGGAGGGCCCCACTACGAGCAGTACTTC.

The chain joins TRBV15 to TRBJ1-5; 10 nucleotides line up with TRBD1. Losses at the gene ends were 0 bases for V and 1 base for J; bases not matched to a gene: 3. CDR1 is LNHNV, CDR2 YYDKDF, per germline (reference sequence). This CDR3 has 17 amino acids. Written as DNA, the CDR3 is TGTGCCACCAGCAGAGATCTGGGACAGGGGAGCAATCAGCCCCAGCATTTT. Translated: CATSRDLGQGSNQPQHF.

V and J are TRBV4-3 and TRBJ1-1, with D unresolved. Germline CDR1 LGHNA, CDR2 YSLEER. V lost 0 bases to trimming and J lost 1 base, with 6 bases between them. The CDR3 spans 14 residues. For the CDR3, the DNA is TGCGCCAGCAGCCAAGATTTTAAGAACACTGAAGCTTTCTTT. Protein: CASSQDFKNTEAFF.

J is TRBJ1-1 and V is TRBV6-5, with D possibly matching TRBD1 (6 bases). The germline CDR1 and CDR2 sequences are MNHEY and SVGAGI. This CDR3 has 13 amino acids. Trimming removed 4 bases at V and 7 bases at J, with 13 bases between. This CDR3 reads CASSSSQGNEAFF. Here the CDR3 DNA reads TGTGCCAGCAGTTCCTCCCAGGGGAATGAAGCTTTCTTT.

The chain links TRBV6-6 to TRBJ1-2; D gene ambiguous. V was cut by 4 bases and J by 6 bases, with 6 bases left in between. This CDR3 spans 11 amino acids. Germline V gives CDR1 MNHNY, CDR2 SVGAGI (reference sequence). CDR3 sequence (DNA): TGTGCCAGCAGTTCCCCCAATGGCTACACCTTC. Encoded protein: CASSSPNGYTF.

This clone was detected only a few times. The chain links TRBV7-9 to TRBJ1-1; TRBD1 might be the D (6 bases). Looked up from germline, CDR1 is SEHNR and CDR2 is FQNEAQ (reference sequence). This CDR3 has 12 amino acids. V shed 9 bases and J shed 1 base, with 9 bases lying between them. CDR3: CASGGANTEAFF. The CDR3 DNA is TGTGCCAGTGGGGGGGCGAACACTGAAGCTTTCTTT.

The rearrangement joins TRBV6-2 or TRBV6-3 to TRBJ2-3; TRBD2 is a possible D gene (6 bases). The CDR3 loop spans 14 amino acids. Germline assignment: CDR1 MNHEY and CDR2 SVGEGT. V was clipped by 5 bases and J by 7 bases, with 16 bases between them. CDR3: CASSKGYGGNTQYF. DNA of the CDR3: TGTGCCAGCAGTAAGGGGTACGGAGGGAATACGCAGTATTTT.

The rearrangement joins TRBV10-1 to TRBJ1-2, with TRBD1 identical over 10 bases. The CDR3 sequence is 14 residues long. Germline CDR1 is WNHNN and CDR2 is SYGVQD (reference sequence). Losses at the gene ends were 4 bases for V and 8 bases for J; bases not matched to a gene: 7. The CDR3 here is CASSAQDRGPGYTF. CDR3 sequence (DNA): TGCGCCAGCAGTGCCCAAGACAGGGGGCCCGGCTACACCTTC.

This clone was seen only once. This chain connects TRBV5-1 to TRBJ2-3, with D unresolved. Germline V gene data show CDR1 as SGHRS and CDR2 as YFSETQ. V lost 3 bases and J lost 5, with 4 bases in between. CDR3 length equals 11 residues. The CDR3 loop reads CASSSQDTQYF. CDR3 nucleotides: TGCGCCAGCAGCTCCCAAGATACGCAGTATTTT.

In DNA, the CDR3 is TGTGCCAGCAGCGAAAGAAGGACAGCAACTAATGAAAAACTGTTTTTT. It yields the protein CASSERRTATNEKLFF. This chain links TRBV7-8 with TRBJ1-4; weak D call: TRBD1 (6 bases). This CDR3 region has 16 residues. Germline assignment: CDR1 SGHVS and CDR2 FQNEAQ. Between the trimmed V and J ends, which lost 5 bases and 0 bases, there was a span of 13 bases.

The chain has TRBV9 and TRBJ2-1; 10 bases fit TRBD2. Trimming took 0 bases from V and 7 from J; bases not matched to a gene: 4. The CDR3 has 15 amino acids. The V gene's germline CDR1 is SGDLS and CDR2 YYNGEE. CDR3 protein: CASSVVLAGVNEQFF. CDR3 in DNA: TGTGCCAGCAGCGTAGTTCTAGCGGGAGTTAATGAGCAGTTCTTC.

The CDR3, as DNA: TGTGCCAGCAGTTTATTCCCTCGGAGGCAGCCCTACGAGCAGTACTTC. It translates to CASSLFPRRQPYEQYF. The gene calls are TRBV28 and TRBJ2-7; tentatively, D is TRBD2 (5 bases). Germline CDR1 reads MDHEN; CDR2 reads SYDVKM. There are 16 residues in the CDR3. Trimming pared 1 base from V and 2 bases from J, leaving 15 bases between.

The CDR3: CASRTTGQETQYF. In DNA form, the CDR3 reads TGTGCCAGCAGAACGACAGGGCAAGAGACCCAGTACTTC. V gene TRBV28 combines with J gene TRBJ2-5, with TRBD1 identical over 7 bases. V dropped 6 bases and J dropped 2; count of bases not matched to a gene: 3. The length of the CDR3 is 13 residues. The germline CDR1 and CDR2 sequences are MDHEN and SYDVKM. Complete variable domain (other parts from reference TRBV28 and TRBJ2-5): DVKVTQSSRYLVKRTGEKVFLECVQDMDHENMFWYRQDPGLGLRLIYFSYDVKMKEKGDIPEGYSVSREKKERFSLILESASTNQTSMYLCASRTTGQETQYFGPGTRLLVL.

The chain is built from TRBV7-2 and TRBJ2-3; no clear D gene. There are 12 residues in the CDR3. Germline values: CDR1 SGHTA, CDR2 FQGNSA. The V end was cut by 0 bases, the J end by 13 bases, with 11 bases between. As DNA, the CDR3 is TGTGCCAGCAGCTTAGCGCTGGAGAGGAAGTATTTT. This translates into CASSLALERKYF.